This TCR beta chain was identified in a study of beta chain features in type 1 diabetes. Whole-study context: Healthy donors and patients showed comparable age, gender and cell yields.

The study, taken as a whole, reports: Shorter templates might be favored by PCR, equally in patients and controls.

Cell sorting via CD45RO/CCR7/CD25/CD127/CD95/CD27 was performed to obtain CD4+ naive, central memory, regulatory and stem cell-like memory cells. TCRB transcripts that were expressed got sequenced, as all of the isolated RNA had been reverse transcribed. Generated by immunoSEQ multiplex PCR, the TCRdb table keeps only in-frame clones and is missing some. The sample shows 220,000 or so clones, around 68% of them seen only once. The CDR3 length is 13 residues. V dropped 7 bases and J dropped 7; count of bases not matched to a gene: 10. Germline loops: CDR1 SQVTM, CDR2 ANQGSEA. Details on this clone: Its specificity is not known.

The clonotype originates from a man aged 25 to 45 in good health. The V gene is TRBV29-1, the J gene TRBJ1-2; 9 nucleotides line up with TRBD1. The material sequenced was naive CD4+ T cells from blood. The CDR3 here is CSGRTGDYGGYTF. CDR3 DNA: TGCAGCGGACGGACAGGGGATTACGGTGGCTACACCTTC.